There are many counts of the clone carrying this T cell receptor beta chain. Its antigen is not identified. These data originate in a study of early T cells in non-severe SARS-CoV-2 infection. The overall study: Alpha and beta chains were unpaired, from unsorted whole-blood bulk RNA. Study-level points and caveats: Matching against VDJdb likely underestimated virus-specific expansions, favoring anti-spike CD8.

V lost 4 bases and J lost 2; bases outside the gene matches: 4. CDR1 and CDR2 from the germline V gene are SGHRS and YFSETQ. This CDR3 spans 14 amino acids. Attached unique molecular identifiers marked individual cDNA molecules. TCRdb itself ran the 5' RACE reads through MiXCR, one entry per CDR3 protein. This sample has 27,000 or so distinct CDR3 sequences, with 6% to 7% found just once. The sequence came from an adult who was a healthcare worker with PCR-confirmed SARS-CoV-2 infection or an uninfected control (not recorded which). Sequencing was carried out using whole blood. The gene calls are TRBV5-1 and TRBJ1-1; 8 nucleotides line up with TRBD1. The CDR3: CASSQTGDNTEAFF. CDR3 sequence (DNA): TGCGCCAGCAGCCAGACAGGGGATAACACTGAAGCTTTCTTT.